This TCR beta chain stems from a study of cytomegalovirus exposure and HLA in healthy donors. Whole-study findings and limits: It was 164 TCR beta chains that were listed as cytomegalovirus-associated.

Concerning this clone itself: No antigen is known for it.

V was clipped by 4 bases and J by 3 bases, with 15 bases between them. Germline CDR1 is SGHRS and CDR2 is YFSETQ. The CDR3 extends over 15 amino acids. Amplification used 60 Vbeta primers and 13 Jbeta primers. Generated by immunoSEQ multiplex PCR, the TCRdb table keeps only in-frame clones and is missing some. The data hold roughly 160,000 clones, with almost 80% observed a single time. This receptor was obtained from a middle-aged man in good health and CMV-seropositive. Sequenced sample: PBMCs. The rearrangement joins TRBV5-1 to TRBJ2-3, with D unclear. The CDR3 coding sequence is TGCGCCAGCAGCAGAGACCCCACAGTAACAGATACGCAGTATTTT. Protein product: CASSRDPTVTDTQYF.